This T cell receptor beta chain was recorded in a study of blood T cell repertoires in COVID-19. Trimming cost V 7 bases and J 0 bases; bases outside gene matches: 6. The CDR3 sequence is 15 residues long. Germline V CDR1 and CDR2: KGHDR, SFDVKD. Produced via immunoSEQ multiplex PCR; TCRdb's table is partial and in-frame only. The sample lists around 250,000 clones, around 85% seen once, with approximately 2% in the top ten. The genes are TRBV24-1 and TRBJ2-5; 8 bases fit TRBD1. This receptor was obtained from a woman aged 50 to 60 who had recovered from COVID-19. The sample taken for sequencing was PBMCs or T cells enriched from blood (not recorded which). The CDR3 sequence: CATSSGQGYQETQYF. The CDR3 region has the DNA TGTGCCACCAGCTCAGGACAGGGCTACCAAGAGACCCAGTACTTC.